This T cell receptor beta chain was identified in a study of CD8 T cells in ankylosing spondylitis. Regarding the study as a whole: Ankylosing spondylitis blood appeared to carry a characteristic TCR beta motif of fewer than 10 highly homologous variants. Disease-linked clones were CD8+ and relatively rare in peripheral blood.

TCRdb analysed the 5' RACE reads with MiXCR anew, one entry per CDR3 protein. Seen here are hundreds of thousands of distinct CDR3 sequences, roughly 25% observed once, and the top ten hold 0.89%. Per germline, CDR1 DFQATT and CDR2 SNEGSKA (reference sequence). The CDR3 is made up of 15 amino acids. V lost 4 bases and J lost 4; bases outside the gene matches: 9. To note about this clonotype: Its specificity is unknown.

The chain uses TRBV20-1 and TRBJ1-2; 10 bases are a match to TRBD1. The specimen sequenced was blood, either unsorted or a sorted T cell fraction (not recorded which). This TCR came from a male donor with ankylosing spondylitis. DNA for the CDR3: TGCAGTGCTATTACCTCCGGGACAGGGGCCTATGGCTACACCTTC. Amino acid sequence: CSAITSGTGAYGYTF.